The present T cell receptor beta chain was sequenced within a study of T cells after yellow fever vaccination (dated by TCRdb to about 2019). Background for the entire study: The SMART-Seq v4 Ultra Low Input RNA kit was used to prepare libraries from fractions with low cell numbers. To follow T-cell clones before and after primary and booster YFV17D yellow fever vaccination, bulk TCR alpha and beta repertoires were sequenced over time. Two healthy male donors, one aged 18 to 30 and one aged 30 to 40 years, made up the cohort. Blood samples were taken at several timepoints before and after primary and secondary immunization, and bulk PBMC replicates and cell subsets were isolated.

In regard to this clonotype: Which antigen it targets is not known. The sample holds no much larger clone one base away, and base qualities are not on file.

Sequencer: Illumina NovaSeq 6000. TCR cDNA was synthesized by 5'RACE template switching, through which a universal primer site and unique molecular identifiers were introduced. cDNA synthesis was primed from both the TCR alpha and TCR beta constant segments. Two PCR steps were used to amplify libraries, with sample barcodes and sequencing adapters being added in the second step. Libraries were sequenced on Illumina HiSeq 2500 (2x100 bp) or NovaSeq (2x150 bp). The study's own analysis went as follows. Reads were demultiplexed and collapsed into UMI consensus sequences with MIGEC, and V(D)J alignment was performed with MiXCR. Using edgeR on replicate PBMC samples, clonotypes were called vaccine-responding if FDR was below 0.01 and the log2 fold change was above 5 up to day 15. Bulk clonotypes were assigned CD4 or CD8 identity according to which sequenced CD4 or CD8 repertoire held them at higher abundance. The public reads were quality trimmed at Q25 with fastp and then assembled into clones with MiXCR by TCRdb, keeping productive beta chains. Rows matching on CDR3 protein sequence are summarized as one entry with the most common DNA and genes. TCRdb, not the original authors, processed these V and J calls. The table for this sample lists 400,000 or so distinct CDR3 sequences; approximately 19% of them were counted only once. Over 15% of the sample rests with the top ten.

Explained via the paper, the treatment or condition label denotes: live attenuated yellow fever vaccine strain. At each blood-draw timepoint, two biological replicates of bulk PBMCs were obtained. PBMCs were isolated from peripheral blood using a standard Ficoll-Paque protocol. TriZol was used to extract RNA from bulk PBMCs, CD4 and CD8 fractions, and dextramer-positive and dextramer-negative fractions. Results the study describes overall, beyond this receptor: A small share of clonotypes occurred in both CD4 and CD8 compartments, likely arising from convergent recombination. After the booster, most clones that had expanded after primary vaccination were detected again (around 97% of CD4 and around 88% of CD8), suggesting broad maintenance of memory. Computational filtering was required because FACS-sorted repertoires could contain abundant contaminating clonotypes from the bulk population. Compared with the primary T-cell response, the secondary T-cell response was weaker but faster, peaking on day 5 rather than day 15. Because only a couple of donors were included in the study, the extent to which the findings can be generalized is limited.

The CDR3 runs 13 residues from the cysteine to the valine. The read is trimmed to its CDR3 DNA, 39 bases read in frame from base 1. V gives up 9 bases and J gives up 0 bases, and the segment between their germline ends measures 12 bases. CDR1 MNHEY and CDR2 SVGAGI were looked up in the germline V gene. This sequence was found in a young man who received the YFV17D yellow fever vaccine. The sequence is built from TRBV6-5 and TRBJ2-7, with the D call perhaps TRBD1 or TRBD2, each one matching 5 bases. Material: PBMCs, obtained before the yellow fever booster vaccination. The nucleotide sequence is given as TGTGCCAGTCGAAGGGGAGCCTCCTACGAGCAGTACGTC. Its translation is CASRRGASYEQYV.